A selection of T cell receptor beta chains follows, all from one sample in a study of CD8 T cells in Susac syndrome. TCRdb reprocessed the immunoSEQ multiplex PCR reads via MiXCR and lists one record per CDR3 protein. The sample comprises over 150,000 distinct CDR3 sequences, 90% to 95% of which are singletons, and approximately 0.099% rests with the top ten. Sample: CD4+ T cells from PBMCs. The receptors were gathered from a human donor with Susac syndrome. Both conserved end residues are part of each CDR3. D genes are given only for firm matches. Rows may omit the clone size; those that give it use once, few, many or a size class.

>TRBV20-1|NA|TRBD1|TRBJ1-2
CSASQGGNYGYTF
TGCAGTGCTTCCCAGGGGGGCAACTATGGCTACACCTTC
>TRBV29-1|once|TRBD2|TRBJ2-1
CSVVTSGRAYNEQFF
TGCAGCGTTGTGACTAGCGGGAGAGCCTACAATGAGCAGTTCTTC
>TRBV20-1|NA|TRBD1|TRBJ1-5
CALARQGDQPQHF
TGCGCCCTGGCCAGACAGGGGGATCAGCCCCAGCATTTT
>TRBV3-1|NA|NA|TRBJ2-6
CASSQRGGFGANVLTF
TGTGCCAGCAGCCAACGAGGAGGGTTTGGGGCCAACGTCCTGACTTTC
>TRBV10-2|NA|NA|TRBJ2-5
CASSRGRTNQETQYF
TGCGCCAGCAGTCGCGGGCGAACAAATCAAGAGACCCAGTACTTC
>TRBV20-1|NA|NA|TRBJ1-2
CSAHSGYTF
TGCAGTGCACACAGTGGCTACACCTTC
>TRBV23-1|NA|NA|TRBJ1-1
CASSQWGFYRVCTEAFF
TGCGCCAGCAGTCAATGGGGATTTTACAGGGTGTGCACTGAAGCTTTCTTT
>TRBV6-5|NA|TRBD1|TRBJ2-2
CASRLDRVLTGELFF
TGTGCCAGCAGGCTCGACAGGGTTTTAACCGGGGAGCTGTTTTTT
>TRBV4-1|NA|TRBD1|TRBJ2-3
CASSPPGQGSTDTQYF
TGCGCCAGCAGCCCTCCGGGACAGGGAAGCACAGATACGCAGTATTTT
>TRBV20-1|NA|NA|TRBJ1-1
CSATLLDPNTEAFF
TGCAGTGCCACCCTGTTGGACCCGAACACTGAAGCTTTCTTT
>TRBV20-1|NA|TRBD1|TRBJ1-1
CSARTGVNTEAFF
TGCAGTGCTAGGACAGGGGTGAACACTGAAGCTTTCTTT
>TRBV15|NA|NA|TRBJ1-2
CATSRVAGEWWGYTF
TGTGCCACCAGCAGAGTCGCAGGGGAGTGGTGGGGCTACACCTTC
>TRBV29-1|NA|NA|TRBJ1-5
CSVRTDSNQPQHF
TGCAGCGTTCGGACAGATAGCAATCAGCCCCAGCATTTT
>TRBV20-1|NA|NA|TRBJ1-2
CSARLLGTDYGYTF
TGCAGTGCTAGACTCCTCGGGACGGACTATGGCTACACCTTC
>TRBV2|NA|TRBD1|TRBJ2-7
CASSFSGTASPRYF
TGTGCCAGCAGTTTCTCCGGGACAGCCTCTCCGCGGTACTTC